The 14 T cell receptor beta chains given below trace back to one sample, sequenced in a study of patients and donors after allogeneic stem cell transplantation (dated by TCRdb to 2020 to 2022). The library was made by RT-PCR. Instrument used: NextSeq 550. TCRdb trimmed public reads at Q25 via fastp, called clones via MiXCR and kept in-frame beta chains. Entries that share a CDR3 protein sequence are merged under the most common genes and DNA. This sample lists some 880,000 distinct CDR3 sequences; 18% were detected once. 5% to 7.5% of the sample goes to the ten largest clones. Material: blood, either unsorted or a sorted T cell fraction (not recorded which). These receptors came from a human donor who was either an allogeneic HSCT recipient or a stem cell or donor lymphocyte infusion donor (not recorded which). It is not recorded whose cells these are; they may come from a transplant donor.

V gene TRBV21-1 combines with J gene TRBJ2-3. TRBV21-1 has pseudogene status. CDR3 size: 11 residues. Here the CDR3 DNA reads TGTGCCAGCAGCGGTCCTTCCGCGCAGTATTTT. Its protein is CASSGPSAQYF.

There are a few counts of this clonotype. This chain uses TRBV20-1 with TRBJ1-5; D gene uncertain. The CDR3 sequence is 13 residues long. V lost 2 bases and J 2 bases, leaving 7 bases between the germline ends. The germline gives CDR1 DFQATT, CDR2 SNEGSKA (reference sequence). CDR3 DNA sequence: TGCAGTGCTAGACTTTCTGGCAATCAGCCCCAGCATTTT. The encoded protein is CSARLSGNQPQHF.

This clonotype was seen repeatedly, ten times or more. This chain connects TRBV7-9 to TRBJ2-5, with 7 bases lining up with TRBD1. CDR3 length equals 13 residues. The germline V gene encodes CDR1 SEHNR and CDR2 FQNEAQ (reference sequence). V was pared by 4 bases and J by 5 bases, with 4 bases of the junction left unmatched. For the CDR3, the DNA is TGTGCCAGCAGCTCAGGGGGACGGGAGACCCAGTACTTC. Encoded protein: CASSSGGRETQYF. Variable domain in full (rest from reference TRBV7-9 and TRBJ2-5): DTGVSQNPRHKITKRGQNVTFRCDPISEHNRLYWYRQTLGQGPEFLTYFQNEAQLEKSRLLSDRFSAERPKGSFSTLEIQRTEQGDSAMYLCASSSGGRETQYFGPGTRLLVL.

The V call is TRBV30, the J call TRBJ1-2; unclear D gene. CDR1 GTSNPN and CDR2 SVGIG come from the germline V gene (reference sequence). CDR3 size: 14 residues. Between the trimmed V and J ends, which lost 1 base and 4 bases, there was a span of 13 bases. The CDR3 nucleotides are TGTGCCTGGAGTGCCGGATCGAGGGCCTATGGCTACACCTTC. It yields the protein CAWSAGSRAYGYTF.

J is TRBJ1-2 and V is TRBV30; 8 nucleotides line up with TRBD1. The length of the CDR3 is 13 residues. Germline V gene sequence: CDR1 GTSNPN, CDR2 SVGIG (reference sequence). J was trimmed by 3 bases and V by 6 bases; bases with no gene match: 6. The CDR3: CACTGGGYYGYTF. The CDR3 DNA follows: TGTGCCTGTACAGGGGGAGGCTACTATGGCTACACCTTC. Filled out from reference TRBV30 and TRBJ1-2, the complete variable domain reads SQTIHQWPATLVQPVGSPLSLECTVEGTSNPNLYWYRQAAGRGLQLLFYSVGIGQISSEVPQNLSASRPQDRQFILSSKKLLLSDSGFYLCACTGGGYYGYTFGSGTRLTVV.

This clonotype has only a few counts. This chain uses TRBV5-1 with TRBJ2-1; 11 bases map to TRBD2. Germline V lookup: CDR1 SGHRS, CDR2 YFSETQ. The trim removed 2 bases at V and 0 bases at J, leaving 7 bases unmatched. The CDR3 loop spans 18 amino acids. The CDR3 region has the DNA TGCGCCAGCAGCTTTGGGACTAGCGGAAGCCTCTCCTACAATGAGCAGTTCTTC. This sequence encodes CASSFGTSGSLSYNEQFF. Based on the CDR3 plus reference TRBV5-1 and TRBJ2-1, the full variable domain is KAGVTQTPRYLIKTRGQQVTLSCSPISGHRSVSWYQQTPGQGLQFLFEYFSETQRNKGNFPGRFSGRQFSNSRSEMNVSTLELGDSALYLCASSFGTSGSLSYNEQFFGPGTRLTVL.

J is TRBJ1-1 and V is TRBV5-1, with TRBD1 as a possible D gene (6 bases). The CDR3 extends over 14 amino acids. V was cut by 2 bases and J by 6 bases, with 14 bases left in between. CDR1 and CDR2 (germline): SGHRS, YFSETQ. The CDR3 DNA is TGCGCCAGCAGCTTCGGGGGCGCGGGATCTGAAGCTTTCTTT. It yields the protein CASSFGGAGSEAFF.

The chain recombines TRBV11-3 with TRBJ2-5; either TRBD1 or TRBD2 may fit D (6 bases each). Looked up from germline, CDR1 is SGHNT and CDR2 is YENEEA. Trimming pared 7 bases from V and 4 bases from J, leaving 16 bases between. CDR3 length equals 14 residues. CDR3 nucleotide sequence: TGTGCCAGCATCCAGTTGGGGGGCAGAGAGACCCAGTACTTC. This gives the protein CASIQLGGRETQYF. Full variable domain (rest looked up from reference TRBV11-3 and TRBJ2-5): EAGVVQSPRYKIIEKKQPVAFWCNPISGHNTLYWYLQNLGQGPELLIRYENEEAVDDSQLPKDRFSAERLKGVDSTLKIQPAELGDSAVYLCASIQLGGRETQYFGPGTRLLVL.

This chain links TRBV28 with TRBJ1-2; no firm D call. Germline CDR1 and CDR2: MDHEN and SYDVKM. V was clipped by 2 bases and J by 4 bases, with 14 bases between them. This CDR3 region has 15 residues. CDR3 sequence (DNA): TGTGCCAGCAGTTTAAGCTGGGGTTCGGGCTATGGCTACACCTTC. Amino acids: CASSLSWGSGYGYTF.

The V call is TRBV27, the J call TRBJ1-3, with a weak D call TRBD1 (5 bases). Germline lookup yields CDR1 MNHEY and CDR2 SMNVEV (reference sequence). The CDR3 length is 16 residues. V lost 6 bases to trimming and J lost 0 bases, with 15 bases between them. The CDR3 nucleotides are TGTGCCAGCAGACCGGGACGCGGACTCTCTGGAAACACCATATATTTT. Encoded protein: CASRPGRGLSGNTIYF.

CDR3 DNA sequence: TGTGCCAGCAGTCCCCTCGACAGCCCAACGGCCCAGTACTTC. It specifies CASSPLDSPTAQYF. The chain has TRBV27 and TRBJ2-5; a weak D match, TRBD1 (5 bases). This CDR3 spans 14 amino acids. Germline CDR1 MNHEY, CDR2 SMNVEV (reference sequence). Trimming shortened V by 5 bases and J by 9 bases, and 19 bases separated the two germline ends.

The V and J genes are TRBV7-9 and TRBJ2-5; D might be TRBD1 (6 bases). The CDR3 consists of 16 residues. Germline V gives CDR1 SEHNR, CDR2 FQNEAQ (reference sequence). V shed 2 bases and J shed 4 bases, with 17 bases lying between them. The DNA of the CDR3 is TGTGCCAGCAGCTTATTCTTGGGTACAGGGTCAGAGACCCAGTACTTC. It specifies CASSLFLGTGSETQYF.

This clonotype was found a few times. The V and J genes are TRBV7-2 and TRBJ2-3; 8 bases fit TRBD2. Germline V gene sequence: CDR1 SGHTA, CDR2 FQGNSA. This CDR3 spans 16 amino acids. V trimming: 5 bases; J trimming: 1 base; junction bases outside the gene matches: 8. Here the CDR3 reads CASSKPGLGRTDTQYF. Here the CDR3 DNA reads TGTGCCAGCAGCAAGCCGGGACTAGGTCGCACAGATACGCAGTATTTT. Full variable domain (remainder filled in from reference TRBV7-2 and TRBJ2-3): GAGVSQSPSNKVTEKGKDVELRCDPISGHTALYWYRQSLGQGLEFLIYFQGNSAPDKSGLPSDRFSAERTGGSVSTLTIQRTQQEDSAVYLCASSKPGLGRTDTQYFGPGTRLTVL.

This clonotype was seen only a few times. The V gene is TRBV20-1, the J gene TRBJ1-2, with D perhaps matching TRBD1 (5 bases). CDR1 is DFQATT, CDR2 SNEGSKA, per germline (reference sequence). V lost 6 bases and J lost 7, with 15 bases in between. This CDR3 spans 12 amino acids. CDR3 sequence: CSALPLQAGYTF. Here the CDR3 DNA reads TGCAGTGCCCTTCCACTACAGGCTGGCTACACCTTC.